The 10 T cell receptor beta chains presented below share a single source sample, sequenced in a study of cytomegalovirus exposure and HLA in healthy donors. Both 60 Vbeta primers and 13 Jbeta primers went into the PCR. Sequenced by immunoSEQ multiplex PCR; TCRdb stores in-frame clones only, minus some. The sample contains over 100,000 clones, roughly 80% of which appear only once. The specimen was PBMCs. The receptors here all came from a man aged 25 to 45 in good health and CMV-seropositive.

This chain joins TRBV27 and TRBJ2-1; weak D call: TRBD2 (6 bases). CDR3 length: 14 amino acids. V was clipped by 3 bases and J by 2 bases, with 8 bases between them. Germline V gene lookup returns CDR1 MNHEY and CDR2 SMNVEV (reference sequence). Here the CDR3 DNA reads TGTGCCAGCAGTTTGGGGGGAACCTACAATGAGCAGTTCTTC. This gives the protein CASSLGGTYNEQFF.

This clone has only one observation. The rearrangement joins TRBV19 to TRBJ2-3, with D perhaps TRBD1 (5 bases). The CDR3 runs to 15 residues. Deletions cut 5 bases from V and 2 bases from J, with 14 bases between. CDR1 is LNHDA, CDR2 SQIVND, per germline (reference sequence). CDR3 in amino acids: CASSRDSGITDTQYF. The CDR3 nucleotides are TGTGCCAGTAGTCGCGACTCAGGGATCACAGATACGCAGTATTTT.

V usage is TRBV6-7 and J usage is TRBJ2-7; weak D call: TRBD2 (5 bases). TRBV6-7 is annotated as an ORF whose role is uncertain. The V end lost 2 bases, the J end lost 5 bases, and 13 bases lay between the germline ends. The CDR3 covers 14 residues. In DNA form, the CDR3 reads TGTGCCAGCAGTTACCCCGGACTGAAGAACGAGCAGTACTTC. Translated: CASSYPGLKNEQYF.

The V gene is TRBV4-1, the J gene TRBJ2-3; D unresolved. V dropped 4 bases and J dropped 2 bases, with 13 bases sitting between them. This CDR3 contains 15 residues. From germline, CDR1 is MGHRA and CDR2 YSYEKL. The CDR3 protein is CASSRSVSYTDTQYF. DNA for the CDR3: TGCGCCAGCAGCCGCTCGGTATCCTACACAGATACGCAGTATTTT.

V and J are TRBV2 and TRBJ1-5, with 7 bases that match TRBD1. V was pared by 10 bases and J by 3 bases, with 6 bases of the junction left unmatched. From germline, CDR1 is SNHLY and CDR2 FYNNEI. The length of the CDR3 is 13 residues. CDR3 amino acids: CATTGSPNQPQHF. In nucleotides, the CDR3 is TGTGCCACGACAGGGAGTCCCAATCAGCCCCAGCATTTT.

The chain employs TRBV7-2 and TRBJ2-1, with TRBD1 identical over 9 bases. This CDR3 region has 17 residues. The germline gives CDR1 SGHTA, CDR2 FQGNSA. The ends lost 3 bases at V and 4 bases at J; junction bases unmatched: 10. The chain's CDR3 is CASSFAPGQGRYNEQFF. CDR3 coding DNA: TGTGCCAGCAGCTTTGCCCCGGGACAGGGTAGGTACAATGAGCAGTTCTTC.

The rearrangement links TRBV5-1 to TRBJ1-2, with a weak D call TRBD1 (6 bases). The germline V and J ends were trimmed by 0 bases and 7 bases, with 13 bases remaining between them. The CDR3 sequence is 14 residues long. Germline assignment: CDR1 SGHRS and CDR2 YFSETQ. This CDR3 reads CASSLAGTMGGYTF. The CDR3 coding sequence is TGCGCCAGCAGCTTGGCCGGGACAATGGGTGGCTACACCTTC.

The chain carries TRBV6-1 and TRBJ1-2; 9 bases align to TRBD1. V lost 3 bases and J lost 4; bases outside the gene matches: 12. The CDR3 spans 17 residues. The germline gives CDR1 MNHNS, CDR2 SASEGT. The CDR3 sequence: CASSEETPGQGIYGYTF. In nucleotides, the CDR3 is TGTGCCAGCAGTGAGGAGACACCGGGACAGGGTATCTATGGCTACACCTTC.

V usage is TRBV6-6 and J usage is TRBJ1-3, with D unresolved. V dropped 6 bases and J dropped 4 bases, with 16 bases sitting between them. This CDR3 is 15 amino acids long. CDR1 is MNHNY and CDR2 is SVGAGI in the germline V gene (reference sequence). The CDR3 loop reads CASSPGEGGGNTIYF. The CDR3 DNA follows: TGTGCCAGCAGCCCCGGGGAAGGAGGAGGAAACACCATATATTTT.

This clone was detected once. The genes are TRBV25-1 and TRBJ1-4, with D possibly being TRBD1 (6 bases). The CDR3 spans 14 residues. The V gene's germline CDR1 is MGHDK and CDR2 SYGVNS. V dropped 5 bases and J dropped 7 bases, with 14 bases sitting between them. The CDR3 sequence: CASSIGGGREKLFF. The CDR3 DNA sequence: TGTGCCAGCAGTATCGGGGGGGGCCGTGAAAAACTGTTTTTT.